Detailed here is one TCR beta chain. The data stem from a study of shared clonotypes between healthy human individuals. Germline CDR1 reads SGHDT; CDR2 reads YYEEEE. The CDR3 extends over 14 amino acids. With 2 bases removed from V and 0 bases from J, the gap between germline ends came to 7 bases. Data came from immunoSEQ multiplex PCR; TCRdb stores just in-frame clones and leaves some out. The sample carries about half a million clones, almost 80% recorded once. Sequencing input: PBMCs. The chain employs TRBV5-6 and TRBJ2-3; D not resolved. This sequence was found in a woman aged 40 to 55 in good health. Some clones in this sample may be carry-over from other donors' samples. This chain's CDR3 is CASSFTSSTDTQYF. CDR3 coding DNA: TGTGCCAGCAGCTTCACTTCTAGCACAGATACGCAGTATTTT.